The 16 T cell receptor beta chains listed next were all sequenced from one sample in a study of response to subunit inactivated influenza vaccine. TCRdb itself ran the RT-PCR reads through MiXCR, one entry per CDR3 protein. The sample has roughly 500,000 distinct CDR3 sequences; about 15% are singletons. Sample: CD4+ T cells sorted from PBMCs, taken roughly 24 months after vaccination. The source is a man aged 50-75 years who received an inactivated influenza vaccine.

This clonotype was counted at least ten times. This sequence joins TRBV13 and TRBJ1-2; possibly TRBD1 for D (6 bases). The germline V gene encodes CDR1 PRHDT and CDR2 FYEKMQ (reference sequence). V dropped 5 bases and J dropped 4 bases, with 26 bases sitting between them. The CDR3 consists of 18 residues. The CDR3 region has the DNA TGTGCCAGCAGCCTCCCACCCGTACAGGGTAGCAGCGGCTATGGCTACACCTTC. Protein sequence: CASSLPPVQGSSGYGYTF.

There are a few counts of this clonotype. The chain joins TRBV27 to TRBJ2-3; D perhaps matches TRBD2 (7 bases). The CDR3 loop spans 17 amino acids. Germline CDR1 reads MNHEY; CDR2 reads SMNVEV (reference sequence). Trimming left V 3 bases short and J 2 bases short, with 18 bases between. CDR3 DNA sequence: TGTGCCAGCAGTTTTGAGGGGGGGCTTTCCCACACAGATACGCAGTATTTT. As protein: CASSFEGGLSHTDTQYF.

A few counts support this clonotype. The CDR3 sequence: CASSLLSSGANVLTF. In DNA form, the CDR3 reads TGTGCCAGCAGCTTGCTGAGCTCTGGGGCCAACGTCCTGACTTTC. The genes are TRBV11-2 and TRBJ2-6; D is unclear. Trimming shortened V by 3 bases and J by 0 bases, and 6 bases separated the two germline ends. Germline values: CDR1 SGHAT, CDR2 FQNNGV. CDR3 size: 15 residues.

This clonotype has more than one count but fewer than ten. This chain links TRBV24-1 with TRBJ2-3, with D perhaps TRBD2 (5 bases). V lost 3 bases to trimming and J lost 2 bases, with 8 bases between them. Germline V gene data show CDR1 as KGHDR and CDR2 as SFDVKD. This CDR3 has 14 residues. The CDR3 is CATSDSGFTDTQYF. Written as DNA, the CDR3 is TGTGCCACCAGTGATAGCGGCTTCACAGATACGCAGTATTTT.

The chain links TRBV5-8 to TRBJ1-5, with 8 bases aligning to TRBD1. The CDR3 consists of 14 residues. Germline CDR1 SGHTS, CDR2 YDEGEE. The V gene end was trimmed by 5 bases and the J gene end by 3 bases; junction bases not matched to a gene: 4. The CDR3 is CASRYRGNNQPQHF. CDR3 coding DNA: TGTGCCAGCAGATACAGGGGGAACAATCAGCCCCAGCATTTT.

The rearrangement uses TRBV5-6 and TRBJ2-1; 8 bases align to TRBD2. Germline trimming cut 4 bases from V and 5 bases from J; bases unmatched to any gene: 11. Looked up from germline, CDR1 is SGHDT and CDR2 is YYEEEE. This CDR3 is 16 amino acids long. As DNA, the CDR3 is TGTGCCAGCAGCATGCGGGGGGTGGGAATAAACAATGAGCAGTTCTTC. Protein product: CASSMRGVGINNEQFF. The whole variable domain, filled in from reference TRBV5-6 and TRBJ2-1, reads DAGVTQSPTHLIKTRGQQVTLRCSPKSGHDTVSWYQQALGQGPQFIFQYYEEEERQRGNFPDRFSGHQFPNYSSELNVNALLLGDSALYLCASSMRGVGINNEQFFGPGTRLTVL.

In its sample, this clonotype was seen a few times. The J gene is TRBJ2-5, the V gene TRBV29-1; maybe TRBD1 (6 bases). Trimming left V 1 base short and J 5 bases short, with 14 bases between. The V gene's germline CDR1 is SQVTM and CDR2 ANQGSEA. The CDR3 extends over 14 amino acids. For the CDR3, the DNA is TGCAGCGTTGAAGGGGGCAGGGGAATGGAGACCCAGTACTTC. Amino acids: CSVEGGRGMETQYF. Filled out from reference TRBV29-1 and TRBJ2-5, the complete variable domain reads SAVISQKPSRDICQRGTSLTIQCQVDSQVTMMFWYRQQPGQSLTLIATANQGSEATYESGFVIDKFPISRPNLTFSTLTVSNMSPEDSSIYLCSVEGGRGMETQYFGPGTRLLVL.

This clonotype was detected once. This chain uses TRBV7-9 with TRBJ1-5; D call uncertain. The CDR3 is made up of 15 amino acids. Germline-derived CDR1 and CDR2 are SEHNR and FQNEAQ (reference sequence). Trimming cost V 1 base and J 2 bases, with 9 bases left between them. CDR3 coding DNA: TGTGCCAGCAGCTTAGGCGACGGGGGCAATCAGCCCCAGCATTTT. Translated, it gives CASSLGDGGNQPQHF.

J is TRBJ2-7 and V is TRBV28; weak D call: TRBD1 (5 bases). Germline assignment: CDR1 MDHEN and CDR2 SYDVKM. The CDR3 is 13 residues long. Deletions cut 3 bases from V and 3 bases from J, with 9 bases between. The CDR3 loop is CASSFVQGYEQYF. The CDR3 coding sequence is TGTGCCAGCAGTTTCGTCCAGGGCTACGAGCAGTACTTC.

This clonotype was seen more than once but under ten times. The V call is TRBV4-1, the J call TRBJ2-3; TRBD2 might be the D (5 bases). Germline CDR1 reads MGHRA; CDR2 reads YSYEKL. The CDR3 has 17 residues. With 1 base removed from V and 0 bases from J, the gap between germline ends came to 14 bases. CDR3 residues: CASSQGLGRTSTDTQYF. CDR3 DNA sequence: TGCGCCAGCAGCCAAGGGTTAGGACGGACTAGCACAGATACGCAGTATTTT.

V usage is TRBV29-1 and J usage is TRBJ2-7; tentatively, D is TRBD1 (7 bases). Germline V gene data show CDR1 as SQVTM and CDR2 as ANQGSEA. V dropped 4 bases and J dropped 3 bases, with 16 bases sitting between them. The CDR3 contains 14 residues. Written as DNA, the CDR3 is TGCAGCGTTGCCCCCAGACAGGGACTCTACGAGCAGTACTTC. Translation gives CSVAPRQGLYEQYF.

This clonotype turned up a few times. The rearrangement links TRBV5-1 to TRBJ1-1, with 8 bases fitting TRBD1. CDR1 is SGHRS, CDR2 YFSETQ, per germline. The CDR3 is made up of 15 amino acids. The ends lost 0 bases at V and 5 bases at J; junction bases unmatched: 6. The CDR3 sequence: CASSLAAGGQTEAFF. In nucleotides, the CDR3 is TGCGCCAGCAGCTTGGCGGCAGGGGGCCAGACTGAAGCTTTCTTT.

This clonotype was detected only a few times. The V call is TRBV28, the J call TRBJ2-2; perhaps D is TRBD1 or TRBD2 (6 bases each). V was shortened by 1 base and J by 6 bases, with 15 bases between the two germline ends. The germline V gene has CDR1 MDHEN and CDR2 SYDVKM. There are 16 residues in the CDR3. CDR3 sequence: CASSLSSIGGPGELFF. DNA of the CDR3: TGTGCCAGCAGTTTATCTTCCATTGGGGGGCCCGGGGAGCTGTTTTTT. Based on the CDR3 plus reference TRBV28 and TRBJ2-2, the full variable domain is DVKVTQSSRYLVKRTGEKVFLECVQDMDHENMFWYRQDPGLGLRLIYFSYDVKMKEKGDIPEGYSVSREKKERFSLILESASTNQTSMYLCASSLSSIGGPGELFFGEGSRLTVL.

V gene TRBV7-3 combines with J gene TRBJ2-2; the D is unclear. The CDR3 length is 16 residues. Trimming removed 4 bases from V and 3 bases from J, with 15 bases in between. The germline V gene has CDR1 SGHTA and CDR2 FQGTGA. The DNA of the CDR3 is TGTGCCAGCAGCTCGTATCGAAACCCCGACACCGGGGAGCTGTTTTTT. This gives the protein CASSSYRNPDTGELFF. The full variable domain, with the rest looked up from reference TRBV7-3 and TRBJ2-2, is GAGVSQTPSNKVTEKGKYVELRCDPISGHTALYWYRQSLGQGPEFLIYFQGTGAADDSGLPNDRFFAVRPEGSVSTLKIQRTERGDSAVYLCASSSYRNPDTGELFFGEGSRLTVL.

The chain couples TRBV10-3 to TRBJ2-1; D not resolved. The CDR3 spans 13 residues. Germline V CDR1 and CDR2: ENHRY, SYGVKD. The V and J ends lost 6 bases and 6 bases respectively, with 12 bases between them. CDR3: CAISTGLLNEQFF. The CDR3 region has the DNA TGTGCCATCAGCACTGGGCTCCTCAATGAGCAGTTCTTC.

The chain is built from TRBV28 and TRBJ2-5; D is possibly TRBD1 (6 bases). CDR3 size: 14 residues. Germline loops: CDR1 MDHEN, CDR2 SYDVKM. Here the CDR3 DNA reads TGTGCAATAAACGTCCCAGGGGTTATGGAGACCCAGTACTTC. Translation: CAINVPGVMETQYF.